Below, one T cell receptor beta chain is given with its context. The entry originates in a study of identical twins. Germline CDR1 and CDR2: DFQATT and SNEGSKA (reference sequence). J gave up 5 bases and V 5 bases, and 11 bases lay outside the gene matches. The CDR3 totals 14 residues. TCRdb re-called the 5' RACE reads with MiXCR, one entry per CDR3 protein. The table lists hundreds of thousands of distinct CDR3 sequences, about 18% of them singletons. Separately, the same data were catalogued under a study of T cells expressing NK-cell markers.

The sequence was obtained from a woman aged 18 to 35 in good health. This chain uses TRBV20-1 with TRBJ2-5; TRBD2 aligns across 7 bases. Sequencing was performed on PBMCs. CDR3 protein: CSAPPLGLRETQYF. CDR3 coding DNA: TGCAGTGCTCCCCCCCTGGGACTACGGGAGACCCAGTACTTC.